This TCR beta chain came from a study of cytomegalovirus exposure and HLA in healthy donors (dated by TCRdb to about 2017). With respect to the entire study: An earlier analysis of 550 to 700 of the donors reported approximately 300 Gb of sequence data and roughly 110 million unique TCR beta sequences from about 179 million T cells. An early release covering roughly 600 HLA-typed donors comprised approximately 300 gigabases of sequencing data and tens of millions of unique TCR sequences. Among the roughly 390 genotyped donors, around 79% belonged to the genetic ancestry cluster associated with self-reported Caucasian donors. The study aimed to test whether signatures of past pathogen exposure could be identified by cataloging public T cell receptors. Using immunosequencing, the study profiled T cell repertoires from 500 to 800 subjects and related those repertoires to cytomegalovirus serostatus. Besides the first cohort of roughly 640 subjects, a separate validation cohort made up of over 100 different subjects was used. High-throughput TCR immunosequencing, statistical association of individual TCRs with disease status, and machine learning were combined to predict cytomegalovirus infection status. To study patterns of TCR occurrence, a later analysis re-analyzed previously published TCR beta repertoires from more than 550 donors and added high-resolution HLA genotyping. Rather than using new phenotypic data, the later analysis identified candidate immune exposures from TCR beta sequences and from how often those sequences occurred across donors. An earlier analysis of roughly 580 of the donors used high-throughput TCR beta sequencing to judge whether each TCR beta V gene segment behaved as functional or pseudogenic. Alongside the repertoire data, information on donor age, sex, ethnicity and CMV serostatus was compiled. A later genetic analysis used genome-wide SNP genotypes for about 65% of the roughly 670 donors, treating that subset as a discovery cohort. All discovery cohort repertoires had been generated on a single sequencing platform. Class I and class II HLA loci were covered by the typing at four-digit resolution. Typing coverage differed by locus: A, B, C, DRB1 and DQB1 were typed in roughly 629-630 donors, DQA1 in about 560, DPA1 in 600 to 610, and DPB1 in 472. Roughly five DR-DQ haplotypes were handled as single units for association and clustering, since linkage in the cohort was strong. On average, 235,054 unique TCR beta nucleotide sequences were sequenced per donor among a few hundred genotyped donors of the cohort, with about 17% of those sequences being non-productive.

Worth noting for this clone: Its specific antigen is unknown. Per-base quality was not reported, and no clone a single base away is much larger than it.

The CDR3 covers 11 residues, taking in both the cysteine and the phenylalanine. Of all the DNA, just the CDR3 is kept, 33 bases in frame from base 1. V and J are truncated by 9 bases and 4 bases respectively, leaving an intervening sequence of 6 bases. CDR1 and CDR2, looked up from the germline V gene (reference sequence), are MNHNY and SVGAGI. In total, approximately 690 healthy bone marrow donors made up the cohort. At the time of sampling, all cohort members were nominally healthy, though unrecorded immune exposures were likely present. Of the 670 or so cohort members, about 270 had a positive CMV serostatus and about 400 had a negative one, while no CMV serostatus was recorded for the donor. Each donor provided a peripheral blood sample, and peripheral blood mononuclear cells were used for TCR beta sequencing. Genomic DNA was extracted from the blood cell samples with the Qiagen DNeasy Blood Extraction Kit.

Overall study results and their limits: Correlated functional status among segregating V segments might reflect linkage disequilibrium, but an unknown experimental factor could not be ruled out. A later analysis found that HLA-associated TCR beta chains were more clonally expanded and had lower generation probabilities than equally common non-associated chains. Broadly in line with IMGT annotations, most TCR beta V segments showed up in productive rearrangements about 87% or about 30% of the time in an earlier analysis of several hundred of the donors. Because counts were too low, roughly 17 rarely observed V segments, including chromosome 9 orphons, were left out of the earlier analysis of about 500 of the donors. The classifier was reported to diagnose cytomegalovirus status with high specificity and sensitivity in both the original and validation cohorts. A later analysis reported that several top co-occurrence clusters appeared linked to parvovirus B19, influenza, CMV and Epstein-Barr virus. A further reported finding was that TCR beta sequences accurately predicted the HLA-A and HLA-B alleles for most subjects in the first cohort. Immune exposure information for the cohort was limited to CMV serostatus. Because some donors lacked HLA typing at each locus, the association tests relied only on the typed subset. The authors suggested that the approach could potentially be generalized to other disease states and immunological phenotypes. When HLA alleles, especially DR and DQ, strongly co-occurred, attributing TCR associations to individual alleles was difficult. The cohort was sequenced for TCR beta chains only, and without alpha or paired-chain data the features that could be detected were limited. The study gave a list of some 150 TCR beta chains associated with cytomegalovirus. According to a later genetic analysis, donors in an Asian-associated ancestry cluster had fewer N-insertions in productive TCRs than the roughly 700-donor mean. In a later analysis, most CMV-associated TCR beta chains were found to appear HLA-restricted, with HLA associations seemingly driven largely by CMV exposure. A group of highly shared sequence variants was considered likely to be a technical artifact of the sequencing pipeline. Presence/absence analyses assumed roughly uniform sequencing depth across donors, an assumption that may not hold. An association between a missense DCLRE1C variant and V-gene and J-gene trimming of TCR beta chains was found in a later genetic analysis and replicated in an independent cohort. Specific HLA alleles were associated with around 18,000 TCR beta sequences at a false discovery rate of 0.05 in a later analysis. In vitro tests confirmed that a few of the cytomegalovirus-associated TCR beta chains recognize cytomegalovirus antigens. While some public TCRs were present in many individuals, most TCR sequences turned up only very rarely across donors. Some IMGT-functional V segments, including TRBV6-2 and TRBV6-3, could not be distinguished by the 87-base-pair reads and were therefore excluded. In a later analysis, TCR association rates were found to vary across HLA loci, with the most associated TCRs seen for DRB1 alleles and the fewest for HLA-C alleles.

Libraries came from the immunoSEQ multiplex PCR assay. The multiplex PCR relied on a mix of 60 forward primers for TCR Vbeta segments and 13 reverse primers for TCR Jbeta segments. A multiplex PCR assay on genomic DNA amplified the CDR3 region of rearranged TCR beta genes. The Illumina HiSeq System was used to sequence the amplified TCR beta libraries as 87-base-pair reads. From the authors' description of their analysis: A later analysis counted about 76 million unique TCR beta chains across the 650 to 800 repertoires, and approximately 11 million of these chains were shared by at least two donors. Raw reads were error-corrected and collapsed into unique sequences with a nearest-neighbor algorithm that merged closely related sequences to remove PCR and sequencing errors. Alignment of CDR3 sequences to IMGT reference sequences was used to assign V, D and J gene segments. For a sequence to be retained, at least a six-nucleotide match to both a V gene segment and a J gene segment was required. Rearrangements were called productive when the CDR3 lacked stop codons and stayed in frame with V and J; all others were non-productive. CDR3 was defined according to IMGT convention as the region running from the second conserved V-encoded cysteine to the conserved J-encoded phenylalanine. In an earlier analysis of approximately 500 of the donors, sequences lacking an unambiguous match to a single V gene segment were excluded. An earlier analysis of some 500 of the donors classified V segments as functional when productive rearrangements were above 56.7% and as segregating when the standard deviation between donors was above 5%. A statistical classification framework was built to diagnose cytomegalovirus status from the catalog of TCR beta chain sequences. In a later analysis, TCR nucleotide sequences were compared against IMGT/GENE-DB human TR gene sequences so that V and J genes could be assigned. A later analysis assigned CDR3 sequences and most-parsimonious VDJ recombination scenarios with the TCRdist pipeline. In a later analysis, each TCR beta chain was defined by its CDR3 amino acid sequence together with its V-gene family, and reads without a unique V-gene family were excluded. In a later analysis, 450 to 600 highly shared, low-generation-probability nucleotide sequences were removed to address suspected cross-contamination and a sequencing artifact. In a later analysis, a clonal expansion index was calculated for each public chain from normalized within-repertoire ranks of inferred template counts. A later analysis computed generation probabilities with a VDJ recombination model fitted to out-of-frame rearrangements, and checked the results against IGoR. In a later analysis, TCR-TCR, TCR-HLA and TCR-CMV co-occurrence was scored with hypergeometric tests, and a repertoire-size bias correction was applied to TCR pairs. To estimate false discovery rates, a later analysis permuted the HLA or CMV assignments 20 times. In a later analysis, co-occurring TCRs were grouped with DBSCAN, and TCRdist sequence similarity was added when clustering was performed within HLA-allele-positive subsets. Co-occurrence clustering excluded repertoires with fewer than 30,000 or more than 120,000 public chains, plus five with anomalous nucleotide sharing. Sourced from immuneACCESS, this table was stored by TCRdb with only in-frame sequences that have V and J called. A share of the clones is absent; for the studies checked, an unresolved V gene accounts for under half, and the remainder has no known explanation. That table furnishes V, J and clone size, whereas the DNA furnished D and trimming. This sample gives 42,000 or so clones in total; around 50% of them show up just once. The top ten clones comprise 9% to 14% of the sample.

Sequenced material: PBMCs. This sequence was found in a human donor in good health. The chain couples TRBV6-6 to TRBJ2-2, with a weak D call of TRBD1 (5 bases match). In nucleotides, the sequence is TGTGCCAGTCAGGGCACCGGGGAGCTGTTTTTT. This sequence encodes CASQGTGELFF.